The present entry profiles one T cell receptor (beta chain) with its context. Its target is unknown. The entry originates in a study of cytomegalovirus exposure and HLA in healthy donors. Whole-study results and caveats: TRBV6-2, TRBV6-3 and some other V segments were unresolvable in 87-base-pair reads. Later analysis associated a missense DCLRE1C variant with TCR beta V- and J-gene trimming.

The germline V gene encodes CDR1 SNHLY and CDR2 FYNNEI. The CDR3 covers 15 residues. The ends lost 8 bases at V and 1 base at J; junction bases unmatched: 10. The PCR used 60 Vbeta and 13 Jbeta primers. This table comes from immunoSEQ multiplex PCR, and its TCRdb copy is limited to in-frame clones, with some not included. The sample has roughly 130,000 clones, around 71% seen once. The chain uses TRBV2 and TRBJ1-1, with 7 bases that match TRBD1. The origin of this receptor is a woman between 55 and 75 years old in good health and CMV-seropositive. Sequenced sample: PBMCs. CDR3 in amino acids: CASGNGQARNTEAFF. The CDR3 DNA reads TGTGCCAGCGGAAATGGACAGGCCAGGAACACTGAAGCTTTCTTT. Based on the CDR3 plus reference TRBV2 and TRBJ1-1, the full variable domain is EPEVTQTPSHQVTQMGQEVILRCVPISNHLYFYWYRQILGQKVEFLVSFYNNEISEKSEIFDDQFSVERPDGSNFTLKIRSTKLEDSAMYFCASGNGQARNTEAFFGQGTRLTVV.